In this sample, the clone carrying this T cell receptor beta chain turned up a few times. What was amplified from RNA transcripts were TCR beta CDR3 regions. HTBI primers were the set used in a first-round RT-PCR of the TCR CDR3. TCRdb ran MiXCR on the multiplex PCR reads and lists one entry per CDR3 protein. The sample records about 350,000 distinct CDR3 sequences, roughly 15% being singletons. These data originate in a study of T cells in Graves' hyperthyroidism and ophthalmopathy. The CDR3 has 16 residues. V lost 1 base and J lost 4; bases outside the gene matches: 5. Per germline, CDR1 MGHDK and CDR2 SYGVNS.

This receptor was identified in a woman in her thirties with Graves' hyperthyroidism that later progressed to Graves' ophthalmopathy. V and J are TRBV25-1 and TRBJ2-1; 9 positions agree with TRBD2. The material sequenced was blood. CDR3: CASSEFGTSRYNEQFF. In nucleotides, the CDR3 is TGTGCCAGCAGTGAATTTGGGACTAGCCGGTACAATGAGCAGTTCTTC. Looking up the rest from reference TRBV25-1 and TRBJ2-1 gives the full variable domain: EADIYQTPRYLVIGTGKKITLECSQTMGHDKMYWYQQDPGMELHLIHYSYGVNSTEKGDLSSESTVSRIRTEHFPLTLESARPSHTSQYLCASSEFGTSRYNEQFFGPGTRLTVL.